The sample holds a few counts of the clone carrying this TCR beta chain. What it binds is unknown. The source of the sample is a study of cytomegalovirus exposure and HLA in healthy donors. The study, taken as a whole, reports: Most TCRs appeared rarely, but some public TCRs recurred in many donors.

PCR involved 60 Vbeta and 13 Jbeta primers. Some clones are missing from TCRdb's copy, which holds only in-frame ones; the method was immunoSEQ multiplex PCR. The table shows about 130,000 clones, with roughly 85% occurring only once. What was sequenced was PBMCs. The source is a middle-aged man in good health and CMV-seropositive.

The CDR3 loop is CSARELVEQYF. CDR3 nucleotide sequence: TGCAGTGCTAGAGAACTAGTCGAGCAGTACTTC. V and J are TRBV20-1 and TRBJ2-7; D might be TRBD2 (5 bases). The germline V gene encodes CDR1 DFQATT and CDR2 SNEGSKA (reference sequence). V lost 0 bases and J 6 bases, leaving 6 bases between the germline ends. This CDR3 is built from 11 residues.